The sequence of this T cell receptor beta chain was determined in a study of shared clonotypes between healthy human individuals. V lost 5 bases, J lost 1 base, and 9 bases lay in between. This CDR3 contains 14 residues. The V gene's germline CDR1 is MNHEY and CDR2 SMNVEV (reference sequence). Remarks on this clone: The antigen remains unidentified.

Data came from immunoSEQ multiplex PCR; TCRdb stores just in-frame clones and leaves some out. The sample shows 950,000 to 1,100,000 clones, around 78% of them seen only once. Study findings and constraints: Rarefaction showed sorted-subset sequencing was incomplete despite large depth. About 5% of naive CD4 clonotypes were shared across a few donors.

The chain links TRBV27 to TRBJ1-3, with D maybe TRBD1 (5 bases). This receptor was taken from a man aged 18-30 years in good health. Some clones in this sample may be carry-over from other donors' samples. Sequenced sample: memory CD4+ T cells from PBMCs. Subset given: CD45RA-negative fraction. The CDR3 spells CASSGTVSGNTIYF. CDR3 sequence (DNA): TGTGCCAGCAGTGGGACTGTGTCTGGAAACACCATATATTTT.